These T cell receptor beta chains were read from a single sample in a study of graft-versus-host responses after intestinal transplantation. Assay: immunoSEQ multiplex PCR; the TCRdb copy retains only in-frame clones and omits some. This sample has under 25,000 clones, with 86% found just once. Here the sequenced sample was bone marrow, taken about 130 days after transplant. The receptors here all came from a human patient who received an intestinal transplant, so some T cells may come from the graft donor. Both conserved end residues are part of each CDR3. The D gene is left open where the match is weak. Some rows mark clone size as missing; the rest say once, few, many or name a class of expanded clone.

clone size: NA
V gene: TRBV9
J gene: TRBJ1-4
D gene: NA
CDR3 protein: CASSVGAGVATNEKLFF
CDR3 DNA: TGTGCCAGCAGCGTAGGGGCAGGAGTTGCAACTAATGAAAAACTGTTTTTT

clone size: NA
V gene: TRBV6-5
J gene: TRBJ1-1
D gene: NA
CDR3 protein: CASSFRRGNTEAFF
CDR3 DNA: TGTGCCAGCAGTTTTCGGCGGGGGAACACTGAAGCTTTCTTT

clone size: NA
V gene: TRBV6-5
J gene: TRBJ2-1
D gene: NA
CDR3 protein: CASSYGAGAYGQFF
CDR3 DNA: TGTGCCAGCAGTTATGGGGCAGGGGCATATGGGCAGTTCTTC

clone size: NA
V gene: TRBV5-1
J gene: TRBJ1-4
D gene: NA
CDR3 protein: CASSRRESEEKLFF
CDR3 DNA: TGCGCCAGCAGCCGACGGGAGTCTGAGGAAAAACTGTTTTTT

clone size: once
V gene: TRBV2
J gene: TRBJ2-7
D gene: TRBD2
CDR3 protein: CASRTGTNGYEQYF
CDR3 DNA: TGTGCCAGCAGGACCGGGACTAACGGCTACGAGCAGTACTTC

clone size: NA
V gene: TRBV10-1
J gene: TRBJ2-1
D gene: NA
CDR3 protein: CASSESKSYNEQFF
CDR3 DNA: TGCGCCAGCAGTGAGTCAAAATCCTACAATGAGCAGTTCTTC

clone size: once
V gene: TRBV9
J gene: TRBJ2-3
D gene: TRBD2
CDR3 protein: CASSVGGTSGSQGTDTQYF
CDR3 DNA: TGTGCCAGCAGCGTAGGAGGGACTAGCGGGAGCCAAGGGACAGATACGCAGTATTTT

clone size: NA
V gene: TRBV29-1
J gene: TRBJ1-1
D gene: NA
CDR3 protein: CSVVGQNTEAFF
CDR3 DNA: TGCAGCGTTGTAGGACAGAACACTGAAGCTTTCTTT

clone size: NA
V gene: TRBV29-1
J gene: TRBJ2-7
D gene: NA
CDR3 protein: CSVEDGINSYEQYF
CDR3 DNA: TGCAGCGTTGAAGATGGCATAAACTCCTACGAGCAGTACTTC

clone size: once
V gene: TRBV6-6
J gene: TRBJ2-7
D gene: NA
CDR3 protein: CASSYPKTGQGYEQYF
CDR3 DNA: TGTGCCAGCAGTTACCCTAAGACGGGGCAAGGGTACGAGCAGTACTTC

clone size: NA
V gene: TRBV7-6
J gene: TRBJ2-3
D gene: NA
CDR3 protein: CASSLRQGLTDTQYF
CDR3 DNA: TGTGCCAGCAGCTTGCGGCAGGGCCTCACAGATACGCAGTATTTT

clone size: NA
V gene: TRBV9
J gene: TRBJ2-1
D gene: NA
CDR3 protein: CASSPLVGIYNEQFF
CDR3 DNA: TGTGCCAGCAGCCCCCTCGTGGGGATCTACAATGAGCAGTTCTTC

clone size: NA
V gene: TRBV18
J gene: TRBJ2-1
D gene: TRBD2
CDR3 protein: CASSPSAGGLNEQFF
CDR3 DNA: TGTGCCAGCTCACCCTCAGCGGGAGGGCTCAATGAGCAGTTCTTC

clone size: NA
V gene: TRBV5-4
J gene: TRBJ2-3
D gene: NA
CDR3 protein: CASSLGGLADTQYF
CDR3 DNA: TGTGCCAGCAGCTTGGGTGGGTTGGCGGATACGCAGTATTTT

clone size: NA
V gene: TRBV9
J gene: TRBJ1-2
D gene: NA
CDR3 protein: CASTKWVDRNYGYTF
CDR3 DNA: TGTGCCAGCACAAAATGGGTGGACCGGAACTATGGCTACACCTTC

clone size: NA
V gene: TRBV6-6
J gene: TRBJ2-7
D gene: TRBD2
CDR3 protein: CASHLSGRPYEQYF
CDR3 DNA: TGTGCCAGCCACCTTAGCGGGAGGCCCTACGAGCAGTACTTC

clone size: NA
V gene: TRBV7-3
J gene: TRBJ2-3
D gene: TRBD2
CDR3 protein: CASSSGTSGTDTQYF
CDR3 DNA: TGTGCCAGCAGCTCAGGGACTAGCGGCACAGATACGCAGTATTTT

clone size: NA
V gene: TRBV5-1
J gene: TRBJ2-1
D gene: TRBD2
CDR3 protein: CASSLGLAYSYNEQFF
CDR3 DNA: TGCGCCAGCAGCTTGGGACTAGCGTACTCCTACAATGAGCAGTTCTTC

clone size: NA
V gene: TRBV29-1
J gene: TRBJ2-1
D gene: NA
CDR3 protein: CSVTRGIGGEQFF
CDR3 DNA: TGCAGCGTTACTAGGGGTATCGGTGGTGAGCAGTTCTTC

clone size: NA
V gene: TRBV7-3
J gene: TRBJ2-6
D gene: NA
CDR3 protein: CASSLGGAGANVLTF
CDR3 DNA: TGTGCCAGCAGCTTAGGAGGGGCCGGGGCCAACGTCCTGACTTTC

clone size: NA
V gene: TRBV5-1
J gene: TRBJ2-6
D gene: NA
CDR3 protein: CASSFSFSGANVLTF
CDR3 DNA: TGCGCCAGCAGCTTTAGTTTCTCTGGGGCCAACGTCCTGACTTTC

clone size: NA
V gene: TRBV18
J gene: TRBJ1-1
D gene: NA
CDR3 protein: CASSLSTAMNTEAFF
CDR3 DNA: TGTGCCAGCTCACTGTCGACAGCAATGAACACTGAAGCTTTCTTT

clone size: NA
V gene: TRBV30
J gene: TRBJ1-2
D gene: TRBD1
CDR3 protein: CAWTGGANYGYTF
CDR3 DNA: TGTGCCTGGACAGGGGGCGCCAACTATGGCTACACCTTC

clone size: NA
V gene: TRBV30
J gene: TRBJ2-7
D gene: TRBD1
CDR3 protein: CAWSEDRAKEQYF
CDR3 DNA: TGTGCCTGGAGTGAGGACAGGGCGAAGGAGCAGTACTTC

clone size: few
V gene: TRBV28
J gene: TRBJ1-3
D gene: NA
CDR3 protein: CASSLMGSGNTIYF
CDR3 DNA: TGTGCCAGCAGTTTAATGGGATCTGGAAACACCATATATTTT

clone size: once
V gene: TRBV11-2
J gene: TRBJ2-7
D gene: TRBD1
CDR3 protein: CASSYGTGSYEQYF
CDR3 DNA: TGTGCCAGCAGCTACGGGACAGGCTCCTACGAGCAGTACTTC

clone size: NA
V gene: TRBV5-1
J gene: TRBJ2-7
D gene: NA
CDR3 protein: CASRNSVSYEQYF
CDR3 DNA: TGCGCCAGCAGAAATAGCGTCTCCTACGAGCAGTACTTC

clone size: once
V gene: TRBV7-8
J gene: TRBJ2-5
D gene: TRBD2
CDR3 protein: CASSLPGLAGARYEQYF
CDR3 DNA: TGTGCCAGCAGCTTACCGGGACTAGCGGGAGCCAGGTATGAGCAGTACTTC

clone size: NA
V gene: TRBV6-6
J gene: TRBJ1-1
D gene: TRBD1
CDR3 protein: CASSFRGLDTEAFF
CDR3 DNA: TGTGCCAGCAGTTTCAGGGGGTTGGACACTGAAGCTTTCTTT

clone size: NA
V gene: TRBV10-3
J gene: TRBJ2-1
D gene: NA
CDR3 protein: CAISAPIVAEGYNEQFF
CDR3 DNA: TGTGCCATCAGCGCCCCCATCGTAGCGGAGGGATACAATGAGCAGTTCTTC

clone size: NA
V gene: TRBV2
J gene: TRBJ2-6
D gene: NA
CDR3 protein: CASRDNTGANVLTF
CDR3 DNA: TGTGCCAGCAGGGACAATACGGGGGCCAACGTCCTGACTTTC

clone size: NA
V gene: TRBV7-4
J gene: TRBJ1-3
D gene: TRBD1
CDR3 protein: CASRDRWAFSGNTIYF
CDR3 DNA: TGTGCCAGCAGGGACAGGTGGGCCTTCTCTGGAAACACCATATATTTT

clone size: NA
V gene: TRBV19
J gene: TRBJ2-7
D gene: NA
CDR3 protein: CASSFGRDEQYF
CDR3 DNA: TGTGCCAGTAGTTTCGGACGTGACGAGCAGTACTTC

clone size: NA
V gene: TRBV11-3
J gene: TRBJ1-1
D gene: NA
CDR3 protein: CASSLRDVSEAFF
CDR3 DNA: TGTGCCAGCAGCCTCCGGGACGTCAGTGAAGCTTTCTTT

clone size: NA
V gene: TRBV10-1
J gene: TRBJ1-1
D gene: TRBD1
CDR3 protein: CASSSRGTGSTEAFF
CDR3 DNA: TGCGCCAGCAGTTCCAGGGGGACAGGGTCCACTGAAGCTTTCTTT

clone size: NA
V gene: TRBV18
J gene: TRBJ1-1
D gene: NA
CDR3 protein: CASSPPHRDTEAFF
CDR3 DNA: TGTGCCAGCTCACCACCCCACAGGGACACTGAAGCTTTCTTT

clone size: NA
V gene: TRBV11-1
J gene: TRBJ2-7
D gene: NA
CDR3 protein: CASSLDRRSAYEQYF
CDR3 DNA: TGTGCCAGCAGCCTGGACAGACGATCGGCCTACGAGCAGTACTTC

clone size: NA
V gene: TRBV9
J gene: TRBJ2-5
D gene: NA
CDR3 protein: CASSVGGQQETQYF
CDR3 DNA: TGTGCCAGCAGCGTAGGGGGGCAGCAAGAGACCCAGTACTTC